What follows are 5 T cell receptor beta chains derived from one specimen sequenced in a study of PD-L1 blockade in urothelial cancer (dated by TCRdb to about 2017). The time point label of this sample denotes: peripheral blood 6 weeks after treatment start. The library was obtained by the immunoSEQ multiplex PCR assay. The source is immuneACCESS, and TCRdb retained only in-frame sequences with V and J called. Part of the clones is not carried over; for the studies checked, unresolved V genes explain less than half of this, and the remainder is unexplained. Counted in this sample were 80,000 to 95,000 clones; 75% to 90% of them appeared once. The top ten clones comprise about 8.4% of the sample. The source was PBMCs, collected around atezolizumab (anti-PD-L1) treatment. The receptors come from a man in his sixties or seventies with urothelial cancer.

This rearrangement joins TRBV6-1 to TRBJ2-7, with 7 bases that match TRBD1. V lost 5 bases, J lost 4 bases, and 11 bases stayed unmatched. Germline values: CDR1 MNHNS, CDR2 SASEGT. The CDR3 has 15 residues. The CDR3 loop reads CASSTRQGDNYEQYF. The CDR3 DNA is TGTGCCAGCAGTACCCGACAGGGAGATAATTACGAGCAGTACTTC.

CDR3 in DNA: TGTGCCAGCAGCTTGTCGGGTACAGGGGTCTTCACTGAAGCTTTCTTT. This translates into CASSLSGTGVFTEAFF. The chain joins TRBV11-2 to TRBJ1-1, with 7 bases fitting TRBD1. Germline CDR1 SGHAT, CDR2 FQNNGV. V lost 3 bases to trimming and J lost 4 bases; unmatched junction nucleotides: 11. The CDR3 extends over 16 amino acids.

The chain uses TRBV6-1 and TRBJ2-5, with a weak D call TRBD1 (7 bases). CDR1 MNHNS and CDR2 SASEGT come from the germline V gene. V lost 8 bases to trimming and J lost 1 base, with 17 bases between them. The length of the CDR3 is 15 residues. The CDR3 DNA follows: TGTGCCAGCTATATACCAGGGGGAGGCCAAGAGACCCAGTACTTC. This gives the protein CASYIPGGGQETQYF.

This sequence joins TRBV2 and TRBJ1-1; 8 bases are a match to TRBD1. Germline trimming cut 5 bases from V and 7 bases from J; bases unmatched to any gene: 9. Germline V gene lookup returns CDR1 SNHLY and CDR2 FYNNEI. This CDR3 has 14 residues. This CDR3 reads CASSKQGVLSEAFF. In DNA, the CDR3 is TGTGCCAGCAGTAAACAGGGGGTCCTGAGTGAAGCTTTCTTT.

The chain couples TRBV2 to TRBJ2-1; 9 bases agree with TRBD1. The CDR3 consists of 12 residues. Germline values: CDR1 SNHLY, CDR2 FYNNEI. Trimming removed 5 bases from V and 13 bases from J; junction bases left unmatched: 6. In DNA, the CDR3 is TGTGCCAGCAGTTCCGGACAGGGGTTTCAGTTCTTC. Translating it yields CASSSGQGFQFF.